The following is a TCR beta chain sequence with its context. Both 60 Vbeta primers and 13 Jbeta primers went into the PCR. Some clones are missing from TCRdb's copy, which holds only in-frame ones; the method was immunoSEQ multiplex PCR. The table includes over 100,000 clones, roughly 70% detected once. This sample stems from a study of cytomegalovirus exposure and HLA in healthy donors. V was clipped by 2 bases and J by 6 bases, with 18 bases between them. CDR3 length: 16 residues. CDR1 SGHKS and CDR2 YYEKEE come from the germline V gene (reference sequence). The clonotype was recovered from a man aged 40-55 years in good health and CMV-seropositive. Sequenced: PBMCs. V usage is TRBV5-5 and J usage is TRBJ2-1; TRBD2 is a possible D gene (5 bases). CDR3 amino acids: CASSFAPTTRSNEQFF. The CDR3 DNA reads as TGTGCCAGCAGCTTCGCCCCGACTACCAGAAGCAATGAGCAGTTCTTC.